This record looks at one T cell receptor beta chain sequence and its context. Antigen unknown. These data come from a study of cytomegalovirus exposure and HLA in healthy donors. Study-wide results and limits: Cytomegalovirus association was listed for 164 TCR beta chains.

TCRdb's copy holds only in-frame clones and misses some; the assay was immunoSEQ multiplex PCR. The table has approximately 280,000 clones, around 86% seen once. The donors were members of the validation cohort comprising over a hundred subjects, separate from the approximately 670-subject first cohort. The clonotype comes from a woman younger than 35 in good health and CMV-seronegative. The sequenced material came from PBMCs.

CDR3 coding DNA: TGTGCCAGCAGTGACAGTAACTATGGCTACACCTTC. Encoded protein: CASSDSNYGYTF. The rearrangement links TRBV2 to TRBJ1-2; D is uncertain. This CDR3 is 12 amino acids long. Germline CDR1 SNHLY, CDR2 FYNNEI. V was cut by 3 bases and J by 1 base, with 3 bases left in between. Variable domain in full (rest from reference TRBV2 and TRBJ1-2): EPEVTQTPSHQVTQMGQEVILRCVPISNHLYFYWYRQILGQKVEFLVSFYNNEISEKSEIFDDQFSVERPDGSNFTLKIRSTKLEDSAMYFCASSDSNYGYTFGSGTRLTVV.